Below are 27 T cell receptor beta chains sequenced from a single sample in a study of CD8+ T cells in alopecia areata. Reverse transcription of extracted RNA yielded cDNA, which provided the sequencing template. Some clones are missing from TCRdb's copy, which holds only in-frame ones; the method was immunoSEQ multiplex PCR. The data show 100,000 to 150,000 clones, less than 70% seen once. The sequencing sample was made of CD4+ T cells sorted from blood. The receptors come from a human donor in good health.

The genes are TRBV28 and TRBJ1-2; 7 bases agree with TRBD1. CDR3 size: 14 residues. The V gene end was trimmed by 5 bases and the J gene end by 4 bases; junction bases not matched to a gene: 7. From germline, CDR1 is MDHEN and CDR2 SYDVKM. The CDR3 DNA reads as TGTGCCAGCAGTACGACAGGGAGTCCCTATGGCTACACCTTC. Its protein is CASSTTGSPYGYTF.

Comments on this clone: Within the sample, other DNA sequences also encode this same CDR3. In DNA, the CDR3 is TGTGCCTGGAGCCGGGACAGCAATCAGCCCCAGCATTTT. The encoded protein is CAWSRDSNQPQHF. The chain recombines TRBV30 with TRBJ1-5, with D perhaps matching TRBD1 (5 bases). The CDR3 consists of 13 residues. Germline-derived CDR1 and CDR2 are GTSNPN and SVGIG (reference sequence). The V gene lost 3 bases and the J gene lost 1 base, with 7 bases spanning the gap.

This clone was seen a single time. The rearrangement uses TRBV5-1 and TRBJ2-1, with TRBD1 matching over 8 bases. V shed 4 bases, J shed 7 bases, and the junction held 10 bases outside the gene matches. There are 15 residues in the CDR3. Germline CDR1 reads SGHRS; CDR2 reads YFSETQ. The CDR3 sequence is CASSVMTGAENEQFF. Written as DNA, the CDR3 is TGCGCCAGCAGCGTGATGACAGGGGCGGAAAATGAGCAGTTCTTC.

This clone has more than one count but fewer than ten. V is TRBV29-1 and J is TRBJ2-2; possible D gene TRBD1, 6 bases. Germline CDR1 reads SQVTM; CDR2 reads ANQGSEA. The V end was cut by 6 bases, the J end by 6 bases, with 17 bases between. The CDR3 runs to 14 residues. The DNA of the CDR3 is TGCAGCGTACAAGTCAGGGGTAATTCCGGGGAGCTGTTTTTT. Its protein is CSVQVRGNSGELFF.

V gene TRBV5-1 combines with J gene TRBJ2-3; 8 positions agree with TRBD2. Germline V gene lookup returns CDR1 SGHRS and CDR2 YFSETQ. The CDR3 runs 17 residues. With 0 bases clipped from V and 3 bases from J, the junction kept 9 bases outside the gene matches. CDR3 sequence: CASSLAEVAGLTDTQYF. CDR3 sequence (DNA): TGCGCCAGCAGCTTGGCCGAAGTAGCGGGGTTAACAGATACGCAGTATTTT.

This clone was detected once. This rearrangement joins TRBV7-3 to TRBJ2-2; 8 bases line up with TRBD2. The V gene end was trimmed by 5 bases and the J gene end by 7 bases; junction bases not matched to a gene: 6. Germline CDR1 reads SGHTA; CDR2 reads FQGTGA. The length of the CDR3 is 14 residues. CDR3 nucleotides: TGTGCCAGCAGCCCCGGGGGGGCGGACGGGGAGCTGTTTTTT. This encodes CASSPGGADGELFF.

The chain has TRBV15 and TRBJ1-1; D is undetermined. Germline CDR1 reads LNHNV; CDR2 reads YYDKDF (reference sequence). The germline V and J ends were trimmed by 0 bases and 6 bases, with 11 bases remaining between them. The CDR3 spans 14 residues. CDR3 nucleotide sequence: TGTGCCACCAGCAGAGATCCCGATATTTCTGAAGCTTTCTTT. Translated: CATSRDPDISEAFF.

The chain couples TRBV29-1 to TRBJ2-7, with D possibly matching TRBD2 (5 bases). The germline V and J ends were trimmed by 3 bases and 5 bases, with 14 bases remaining between them. This CDR3 is built from 13 residues. Germline CDR1 SQVTM, CDR2 ANQGSEA. The CDR3 DNA sequence: TGCAGCGTTGACGCACCTGGAGGCCACGAGCAGTACTTC. Translating it yields CSVDAPGGHEQYF.

The chain joins TRBV6-1 to TRBJ1-3; D call uncertain. The germline CDR1 and CDR2 sequences are MNHNS and SASEGT. The CDR3 extends over 14 amino acids. The V and J ends lost 6 bases and 0 bases respectively, with 9 bases between them. The CDR3 is CASRDTFSGNTIYF. For the CDR3, the DNA is TGTGCCAGCAGAGACACATTCTCTGGAAACACCATATATTTT.

This clone came up a few times. This chain connects TRBV27 to TRBJ2-6, with 10 bases lining up with TRBD1. Germline V gives CDR1 MNHEY, CDR2 SMNVEV (reference sequence). With V trimmed by 1 base and J by 0 bases, 3 bases remained unmatched. This CDR3 is built from 18 residues. CDR3 sequence: CASSLWGQGSSGANVLTF. The CDR3 region has the DNA TGTGCCAGCAGTTTATGGGGACAGGGGTCCTCTGGGGCCAACGTCCTGACTTTC.

The rearrangement links TRBV20-1 to TRBJ1-1, with unresolved D. CDR1 DFQATT and CDR2 SNEGSKA come from the germline V gene (reference sequence). The length of the CDR3 is 11 residues. V was clipped by 3 bases and J by 4 bases, with 6 bases between them. CDR3 residues: CSASWSTEAFF. The CDR3 DNA reads as TGCAGTGCTAGTTGGAGCACTGAAGCTTTCTTT.

The chain is built from TRBV18 and TRBJ2-2, with 7 bases identical to TRBD1. Per germline, CDR1 KGHSH and CDR2 LQKENI. J lost 5 bases, V lost 3 bases, and 3 bases had no gene match. The CDR3 consists of 14 residues. In DNA, the CDR3 is TGTGCCAGCTCACCGGGACAGCTTACCGGGGAGCTGTTTTTT. It specifies CASSPGQLTGELFF.

This chain's CDR3 is CASSHRDSYMNTEAFF. As DNA, the CDR3 is TGTGCCAGCAGCCACCGGGACAGCTATATGAACACTGAAGCTTTCTTT. The rearrangement uses TRBV14 and TRBJ1-1; the match to TRBD1 covers 7 bases. Germline loops: CDR1 SGHDN, CDR2 FVKESK. V lost 3 bases and J lost 0; bases outside the gene matches: 7. This CDR3 is built from 16 residues.

This clone was found a few times. The chain combines TRBV27 with TRBJ1-2; no reliable D call. V was trimmed by 5 bases and J by 0 bases, leaving 7 bases between them. In germline, CDR1 is MNHEY, CDR2 SMNVEV (reference sequence). The CDR3 totals 13 residues. The CDR3 nucleotides read TGTGCCAGCAGTCCACTAGCTAACTATGGCTACACCTTC. It codes for CASSPLANYGYTF.

The chain is built from TRBV7-2 and TRBJ1-1, with TRBD1 matching over 8 bases. CDR1 SGHTA and CDR2 FQGNSA come from the germline V gene. The CDR3 is 16 amino acids. V lost 5 bases to trimming and J lost 4 bases; unmatched junction nucleotides: 12. DNA for the CDR3: TGTGCCAGCAGCCTATGGACAGGGAGGCTTTTCACTGAAGCTTTCTTT. It is translated as CASSLWTGRLFTEAFF. Full variable domain (rest looked up from reference TRBV7-2 and TRBJ1-1): GAGVSQSPSNKVTEKGKDVELRCDPISGHTALYWYRQSLGQGLEFLIYFQGNSAPDKSGLPSDRFSAERTGGSVSTLTIQRTQQEDSAVYLCASSLWTGRLFTEAFFGQGTRLTVV.

The gene calls are TRBV7-9 and TRBJ1-2; D not resolved. The germline V gene has CDR1 SEHNR and CDR2 FQNEAQ (reference sequence). The germline V and J ends were trimmed by 3 bases and 4 bases, with 9 bases remaining between them. CDR3 size: 13 residues. CDR3 in amino acids: CASSFPDAYGYTF. The CDR3 DNA sequence: TGTGCCAGCAGCTTTCCGGATGCCTATGGCTACACCTTC.

V gene TRBV25-1 combines with J gene TRBJ2-5; D could derive from TRBD1 or TRBD2 (6 bases each). CDR1 and CDR2 (germline): MGHDK, SYGVNS. This CDR3 comprises 17 residues. V lost 0 bases, J lost 2 bases, and 16 bases lay in between. The CDR3 spells CASSEYQGRGAQETQYF. CDR3 DNA: TGTGCCAGCAGTGAATATCAGGGGCGGGGCGCGCAAGAGACCCAGTACTTC.

The J gene is TRBJ2-1, the V gene TRBV29-1; TRBD2 matches 9 bases. Germline CDR1 and CDR2: SQVTM and ANQGSEA. The CDR3 runs 13 residues. Unmatched junction bases numbered 7, after V lost 6 bases and J lost 7 bases. As DNA, the CDR3 is TGCAGCGTCGTAGCGGGGGCCCTTAATGAGCAGTTCTTC. Its protein is CSVVAGALNEQFF.

This sequence joins TRBV6-1 and TRBJ2-1; D possibly corresponds to TRBD1 (6 bases). The CDR3 sequence is 16 residues long. From germline, CDR1 is MNHNS and CDR2 SASEGT. The germline V and J ends were trimmed by 0 bases and 3 bases, with 12 bases remaining between them. The CDR3 spells CASSEAVRGSYNEQFF. In DNA, the CDR3 is TGTGCCAGCAGTGAAGCTGTAAGGGGGAGCTACAATGAGCAGTTCTTC.

The chain is built from TRBV9 and TRBJ2-1; 9 bases agree with TRBD2. Trimming removed 1 base from V and 8 bases from J; junction bases left unmatched: 7. The CDR3 contains 15 residues. Germline-derived CDR1 and CDR2 are SGDLS and YYNGEE. DNA of the CDR3: TGTGCCAGCAGCGTACACAGCGGGGGGACCGATGAGCAGTTCTTC. Amino acids: CASSVHSGGTDEQFF. Looking up the rest from reference TRBV9 and TRBJ2-1 gives the full variable domain: DSGVTQTPKHLITATGQRVTLRCSPRSGDLSVYWYQQSLDQGLQFLIQYYNGEERAKGNILERFSAQQFPDLHSELNLSSLELGDSALYFCASSVHSGGTDEQFFGPGTRLTVL.

The chain has TRBV4-1 and TRBJ2-3, with 8 bases identical to TRBD2. The CDR3 has 17 amino acids. With V trimmed by 0 bases and J by 2 bases, 7 bases remained unmatched. CDR1 and CDR2 from the germline V gene are MGHRA and YSYEKL. The CDR3 reads CASSQDRTSGYTDTQYF. In nucleotides, the CDR3 is TGCGCCAGCAGCCAAGATCGTACTAGCGGCTACACAGATACGCAGTATTTT.

The DNA for the CDR3 is TGTGCCATCAGTGGACAGCTCTATGGCTACACCTTC. As protein: CAISGQLYGYTF. The chain has TRBV10-3 and TRBJ1-2, with a weak D call TRBD1 (5 bases). The CDR3 is 12 residues long. V lost 4 bases and J lost 4, with 7 bases in between. Germline loops: CDR1 ENHRY, CDR2 SYGVKD.

There are a few counts of this clone. The V call is TRBV29-1, the J call TRBJ1-2, with D possibly matching TRBD1 (6 bases). The germline gives CDR1 SQVTM, CDR2 ANQGSEA. V was shortened by 3 bases and J by 3 bases, with 11 bases between the two germline ends. This CDR3 spans 13 amino acids. Here the CDR3 reads CSVDNRADYGYTF. The CDR3 nucleotides read TGCAGCGTTGATAACAGGGCAGACTATGGCTACACCTTC.

The chain uses TRBV28 and TRBJ1-5, with TRBD1 as a possible D gene (5 bases). Germline V gene sequence: CDR1 MDHEN, CDR2 SYDVKM. This CDR3 comprises 16 residues. V was cut by 8 bases and J by 4 bases, with 21 bases left in between. Here the CDR3 reads CASLKGTGRENQPQHF. CDR3 coding DNA: TGTGCCAGCTTGAAAGGGACGGGCAGGGAAAATCAGCCCCAGCATTTT.

The chain employs TRBV4-1 and TRBJ1-5, with D maybe TRBD1 (5 bases). Germline CDR1 is MGHRA and CDR2 is YSYEKL. The V end was cut by 1 base, the J end by 2 bases, with 9 bases between. This CDR3 comprises 15 residues. The CDR3 region has the DNA TGCGCCAGCAGCCAAGGGAGGGGAGGCAATCAGCCCCAGCATTTT. Protein product: CASSQGRGGNQPQHF.

This clone was found a few times. V usage is TRBV25-1 and J usage is TRBJ2-7, with 8 bases fitting TRBD2. Germline V lookup: CDR1 MGHDK, CDR2 SYGVNS. This CDR3 contains 13 residues. With V trimmed by 6 bases and J by 3 bases, 4 bases remained unmatched. The chain's CDR3 is CASRASGGYEQYF. CDR3 nucleotide sequence: TGTGCCAGCAGGGCAAGCGGGGGCTACGAGCAGTACTTC.

In this sample, this clone turned up a few times. This sequence joins TRBV14 and TRBJ2-1; D remains ambiguous. V gave up 4 bases and J gave up 1 base, with 11 bases separating them. The CDR3 covers 15 residues. CDR1 and CDR2 (germline): SGHDN, FVKESK. The CDR3 region is CASSPFFSSYNEQFF. The CDR3 DNA follows: TGTGCCAGCAGCCCGTTCTTTTCATCCTACAATGAGCAGTTCTTC.